This TCR beta chain emerged from a study of OX40 agonist ivuxolimab in advanced cancers. Study summary: While on treatment, patients had intravenous ivuxolimab at 0.01 to 10 mg/kg every 2 weeks. Study-wide points: Within 6 weeks, CD4+ and CD8+ blood T cells expanded clonally at 0.1 to 3.0 mg/kg.

Clones were read by immunoSEQ multiplex PCR, and TCRdb kept only the in-frame ones, dropping some. The table shows about 63,000 clones, with roughly nine tenths occurring only once. Worth noting for this clone: What it binds is unknown.

The V gene's germline CDR1 is MNHEY and CDR2 SMNVEV (reference sequence). The V gene lost 6 bases and the J gene lost 1 base, with 18 bases spanning the gap. This CDR3 is 16 amino acids long. The chain combines TRBV27 with TRBJ1-1; D not resolved. Sequenced material: CD4+ or CD8+ T cells sorted from blood, taken in a trial of the OX40 agonist ivuxolimab. This receptor was taken from an adult with an advanced solid tumor such as melanoma, head and neck, liver or kidney cancer. CDR3 nucleotide sequence: TGTGCCAGCAGCCCCTCGGACGGAGATACGAACACTGAAGCTTTCTTT. Encoded protein: CASSPSDGDTNTEAFF.